These T cell receptor beta chains were read from a single sample in a study of blood T cell repertoires in COVID-19. Profiled with immunoSEQ multiplex PCR; TCRdb holds only in-frame clones, not every one. The repertoire has approximately 200,000 clones, around nine tenths of them found once; the top ten carry approximately 6.2%. The sample was peripheral blood. All receptors derive from a man aged 55 to 70 who had recovered from COVID-19. The CDR3 runs from the conserved cysteine through the conserved F or W. Each record gives: J gene, V gene, clone size, D gene, CDR3 protein, CDR3 DNA. The D gene is left open where the match is weak. Some rows have no size entry. The others give once, few or many, or a class for an expanded clone.

J gene: TRBJ1-3
V gene: TRBV19
clone size: .
D gene: TRBD1
CDR3 protein: CASSLRDSSRNTIYF
CDR3 DNA: TGTGCCAGTAGTTTGCGGGACAGCTCGAGAAACACCATATATTTT

J gene: TRBJ1-2
V gene: TRBV24-1
clone size: .
D gene: .
CDR3 protein: CATSALGGPSYGYTF
CDR3 DNA: TGTGCCACCAGTGCCCTGGGGGGGCCATCTTATGGCTACACCTTC

J gene: TRBJ1-1
V gene: TRBV25-1
clone size: .
D gene: TRBD1
CDR3 protein: CASRDRGLSTEAFF
CDR3 DNA: TGTGCCAGCAGAGACAGGGGGTTAAGCACTGAAGCTTTCTTT

J gene: TRBJ2-1
V gene: TRBV11-3
clone size: .
D gene: .
CDR3 protein: CASSSGGPGQNEQFF
CDR3 DNA: TGTGCCAGCAGCTCGGGGGGCCCGGGCCAAAATGAGCAGTTCTTC

J gene: TRBJ2-2
V gene: TRBV3-1/TRBV3-2
clone size: .
D gene: .
CDR3 protein: CASSHPSRGELFF
CDR3 DNA: TGTGCCAGCAGCCATCCCTCCCGCGGGGAGCTGTTTTTT

J gene: TRBJ2-2
V gene: TRBV4-1
clone size: .
D gene: TRBD2
CDR3 protein: CASSQGLAGRAGELFF
CDR3 DNA: TGCGCCAGCAGCCAAGGACTAGCGGGGAGGGCCGGGGAGCTGTTTTTT

J gene: TRBJ2-6
V gene: TRBV2
clone size: .
D gene: .
CDR3 protein: CASNRMSGANVLTF
CDR3 DNA: TGTGCCAGCAATAGAATGTCTGGGGCCAACGTCCTGACTTTC

J gene: TRBJ1-6
V gene: TRBV12-5
clone size: few
D gene: .
CDR3 protein: CAIPTDSEYNSPLHF
CDR3 DNA: TGTGCTATTCCGACAGATTCAGAGTATAATTCACCCCTCCACTTT

J gene: TRBJ2-7
V gene: TRBV5-1
clone size: once
D gene: TRBD2
CDR3 protein: CASSRGGTQSYEQYF
CDR3 DNA: TGCGCCAGCTCCCGGGGGGGGACTCAGAGCTACGAGCAGTACTTC

J gene: TRBJ2-7
V gene: TRBV28
clone size: .
D gene: TRBD1
CDR3 protein: CASSLDGTGRGEQYF
CDR3 DNA: TGTGCCAGCAGTTTAGATGGGACAGGGAGAGGCGAGCAGTACTTC

J gene: TRBJ2-1
V gene: TRBV19
clone size: .
D gene: TRBD1
CDR3 protein: CASSAGTGVQFF
CDR3 DNA: TGTGCCAGTAGTGCCGGGACAGGGGTGCAGTTCTTC

J gene: TRBJ2-1
V gene: TRBV5-1
clone size: .
D gene: TRBD1
CDR3 protein: CASSLSGQNNEQFF
CDR3 DNA: TGCGCCAGCAGCTTGTCGGGACAGAACAATGAGCAGTTCTTC

J gene: TRBJ1-6
V gene: TRBV30
clone size: .
D gene: .
CDR3 protein: CAWSVGQGHNSPLHF
CDR3 DNA: TGTGCCTGGAGTGTAGGGCAGGGTCATAATTCACCCCTCCACTTT

J gene: TRBJ1-2
V gene: TRBV18
clone size: .
D gene: .
CDR3 protein: CASSIRAGRSNYGYTF
CDR3 DNA: TGTGCCAGCTCAATACGGGCAGGGCGCTCTAACTATGGCTACACCTTC

J gene: TRBJ1-1
V gene: TRBV25-1
clone size: .
D gene: .
CDR3 protein: CASGQVNTEAFF
CDR3 DNA: TGTGCCAGCGGCCAGGTGAACACTGAAGCTTTCTTT

J gene: TRBJ1-5
V gene: TRBV30
clone size: .
D gene: .
CDR3 protein: CACSRDDNQPQHF
CDR3 DNA: TGTGCCTGCAGCAGGGATGACAATCAGCCCCAGCATTTT

J gene: TRBJ1-2
V gene: TRBV27
clone size: .
D gene: TRBD1
CDR3 protein: CASSWGQGNYGYTF
CDR3 DNA: TGTGCCAGCAGTTGGGGACAGGGTAACTATGGCTACACCTTC

J gene: TRBJ2-7
V gene: TRBV11-2
clone size: .
D gene: .
CDR3 protein: CASSPESRTGYF
CDR3 DNA: TGTGCCAGCAGCCCCGAATCCCGTACAGGGTACTTC

J gene: TRBJ2-1
V gene: TRBV30
clone size: .
D gene: .
CDR3 protein: CAWSGLSSYNEQFF
CDR3 DNA: TGTGCCTGGTCGGGACTGAGCTCCTACAATGAGCAGTTCTTC

J gene: TRBJ2-2
V gene: TRBV7-3
clone size: .
D gene: TRBD2
CDR3 protein: CASSPQGLAGVHTGELFF
CDR3 DNA: TGTGCCAGCAGCCCTCAGGGACTAGCGGGAGTACACACCGGGGAGCTGTTTTTT

J gene: TRBJ2-5
V gene: TRBV28
clone size: .
D gene: .
CDR3 protein: CASSLYTSGEETQYF
CDR3 DNA: TGTGCCAGCAGTTTATATACTAGTGGGGAAGAGACCCAGTACTTC

J gene: TRBJ1-1
V gene: TRBV3-1/TRBV3-2
clone size: .
D gene: .
CDR3 protein: CASRQGYTEAFF
CDR3 DNA: TGTGCCAGCAGGCAGGGTTACACTGAAGCTTTCTTT

J gene: TRBJ2-7
V gene: TRBV6-6
clone size: once
D gene: TRBD1
CDR3 protein: CASSPGGAERPIFISSYEQYF
CDR3 DNA: TGTGCCAGCAGCCCAGGGGGCGCGGAGCGACCAATCTTCATAAGCTCCTACGAGCAGTACTTC

J gene: TRBJ2-1
V gene: TRBV5-1
clone size: .
D gene: TRBD2
CDR3 protein: CASSLVVAGTSNEQFF
CDR3 DNA: TGCGCCAGCAGCTTGGTAGTAGCGGGAACATCAAATGAGCAGTTCTTC

J gene: TRBJ2-2
V gene: TRBV6-5
clone size: few
D gene: TRBD1
CDR3 protein: CASRMTGDTGELFF
CDR3 DNA: TGTGCCAGCAGGATGACAGGGGACACCGGGGAGCTGTTTTTT

J gene: TRBJ2-7
V gene: TRBV6-5
clone size: .
D gene: TRBD2
CDR3 protein: CASSFRTSESYEQYF
CDR3 DNA: TGTGCCAGCAGTTTCCGGACTAGCGAATCCTACGAGCAGTACTTC

J gene: TRBJ2-7
V gene: TRBV6-5
clone size: .
D gene: TRBD1
CDR3 protein: CASRQTQGALMVGYF
CDR3 DNA: TGTGCCAGCAGGCAAACACAGGGGGCGCTAATGGTTGGGTACTTC

J gene: TRBJ1-3
V gene: TRBV10-3
clone size: .
D gene: .
CDR3 protein: CAISESWGRISGNTIYF
CDR3 DNA: TGTGCCATCAGTGAGTCCTGGGGGCGGATCTCTGGAAACACCATATATTTT

J gene: TRBJ1-1
V gene: TRBV5-1
clone size: .
D gene: .
CDR3 protein: CASSPEAWVKDTEAFF
CDR3 DNA: TGCGCCAGCAGCCCGGAAGCGTGGGTGAAGGACACTGAAGCTTTCTTT

J gene: TRBJ2-1
V gene: TRBV4-1
clone size: .
D gene: TRBD2
CDR3 protein: CASSHPGLAGGPDMNEQFF
CDR3 DNA: TGCGCCAGCAGCCACCCGGGACTAGCGGGGGGGCCAGACATGAATGAGCAGTTCTTC

J gene: TRBJ2-1
V gene: TRBV7-8
clone size: few
D gene: TRBD1
CDR3 protein: CASSSRGQGVHEQFF
CDR3 DNA: TGTGCCAGCAGCTCACGTGGACAGGGGGTGCATGAGCAGTTCTTC

J gene: TRBJ1-3
V gene: TRBV11-2
clone size: .
D gene: .
CDR3 protein: CASSRTGDVSGNTIYF
CDR3 DNA: TGTGCCAGCAGCAGGACGGGGGACGTATCTGGAAACACCATATATTTT

J gene: TRBJ2-5
V gene: TRBV6-5
clone size: .
D gene: TRBD1
CDR3 protein: CASSYSGTGGWETQYF
CDR3 DNA: TGTGCCAGCAGTTACTCGGGGACAGGGGGCTGGGAGACCCAGTACTTC

J gene: TRBJ2-3
V gene: TRBV6-1
clone size: .
D gene: TRBD1
CDR3 protein: CASSGTGRQGQDTQYF
CDR3 DNA: TGTGCCAGCAGTGGGACAGGGCGACAGGGTCAAGATACGCAGTATTTT

J gene: TRBJ2-3
V gene: TRBV29-1
clone size: .
D gene: .
CDR3 protein: CSVGTGTPTDTQYF
CDR3 DNA: TGCAGCGTTGGCACAGGGACCCCGACAGATACGCAGTATTTT

J gene: TRBJ2-1
V gene: TRBV5-4
clone size: .
D gene: TRBD2
CDR3 protein: CASSPSGGVTYNEQFF
CDR3 DNA: TGTGCCAGCAGCCCTAGCGGGGGGGTCACCTACAATGAGCAGTTCTTC

J gene: TRBJ1-2
V gene: TRBV29-1
clone size: .
D gene: .
CDR3 protein: CSVDGLGGPGYTF
CDR3 DNA: TGCAGCGTTGACGGTTTAGGGGGTCCGGGCTACACCTTC

J gene: TRBJ2-2
V gene: TRBV7-8
clone size: .
D gene: .
CDR3 protein: CASSLRGSANTGELFF
CDR3 DNA: TGTGCCAGCAGCCTCCGAGGCTCCGCGAACACCGGGGAGCTGTTTTTT

J gene: TRBJ2-3
V gene: TRBV7-2
clone size: .
D gene: TRBD2
CDR3 protein: CASSPWRGTDTQYF
CDR3 DNA: TGTGCCAGCAGCCCTTGGCGGGGGACAGATACGCAGTATTTT

J gene: TRBJ2-5
V gene: TRBV6-2/TRBV6-3
clone size: .
D gene: .
CDR3 protein: CASSYPGQETQYF
CDR3 DNA: TGTGCCAGCAGTTACCCGGGGCAAGAGACCCAGTACTTC

J gene: TRBJ1-1
V gene: TRBV28
clone size: once
D gene: TRBD1
CDR3 protein: CASSPGGVSTEAFF
CDR3 DNA: TGTGCCAGCAGTCCAGGGGGAGTTAGCACTGAAGCTTTCTTT

J gene: TRBJ2-7
V gene: TRBV12-2
clone size: .
D gene: .
CDR3 protein: CASRLGGQGDYEQYF
CDR3 DNA: TGTGCAAGTCGCTTAGGGGGACAGGGGGACTACGAGCAGTACTTC

J gene: TRBJ1-2
V gene: TRBV4-1
clone size: .
D gene: .
CDR3 protein: CASSQERGIGYGYTF
CDR3 DNA: TGCGCCAGCAGCCAAGAACGCGGGATTGGGTATGGCTACACCTTC